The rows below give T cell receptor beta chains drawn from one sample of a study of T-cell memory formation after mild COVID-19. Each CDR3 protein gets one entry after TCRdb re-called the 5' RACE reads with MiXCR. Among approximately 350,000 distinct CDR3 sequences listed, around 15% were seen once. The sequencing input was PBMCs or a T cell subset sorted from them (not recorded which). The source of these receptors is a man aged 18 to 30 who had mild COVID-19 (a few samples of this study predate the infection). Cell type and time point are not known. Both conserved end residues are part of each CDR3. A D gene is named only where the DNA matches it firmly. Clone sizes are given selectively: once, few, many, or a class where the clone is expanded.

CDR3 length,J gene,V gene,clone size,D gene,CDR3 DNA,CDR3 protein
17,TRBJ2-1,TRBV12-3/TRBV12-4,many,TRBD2,TGTGCCAGCAGTCCAAGCTATAGCGGGGGGGCGGGCAATGAGCAGTTCTTC,CASSPSYSGGAGNEQFF
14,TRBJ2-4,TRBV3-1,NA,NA,TGTGCCAGCAGCCAAGGCGCCGCAGGGTTTTTTCAGTACTTC,CASSQGAAGFFQYF
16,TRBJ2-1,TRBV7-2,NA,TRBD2,TGTGCCAGCAGCTCGGAACTAGCGGGTCCAAACAATGAGCAGTTCTTC,CASSSELAGPNNEQFF
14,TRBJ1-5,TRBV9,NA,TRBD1,TGTGCCAGCAGCGTAACAGGGGGCAGTCAGCCCCAGCATTTT,CASSVTGGSQPQHF
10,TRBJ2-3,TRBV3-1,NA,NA,TGTGCCAGCAGTATAGATACGCAGTATTTT,CASSIDTQYF
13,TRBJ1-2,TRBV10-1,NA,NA,TGCGCCAGCAGTGACTCGGTGAACTATGGCTACACCTTC,CASSDSVNYGYTF
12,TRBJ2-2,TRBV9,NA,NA,TGTGCCAGCAGCGTAGGCCAGCGGGAGCTGTTTTTT,CASSVGQRELFF
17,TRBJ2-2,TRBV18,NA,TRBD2,TGTGCCAGCGGCTCGGGACTAGCGGGGATTAACACCGGGGAGCTGTTTTTT,CASGSGLAGINTGELFF
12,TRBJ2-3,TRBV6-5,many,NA,TGTGCCAGCAGCCACGGCACAGATACGCAGTATTTT,CASSHGTDTQYF
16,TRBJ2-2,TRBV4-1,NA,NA,TGCGCCAGCAGCCAAGACTACAGATCGAACACCGGGGAGCTGTTTTTT,CASSQDYRSNTGELFF
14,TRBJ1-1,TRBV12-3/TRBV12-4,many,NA,TGTGCCAGCAGCCCCCAGGGAAGGTTTGCTGAAGCTTTCTTT,CASSPQGRFAEAFF
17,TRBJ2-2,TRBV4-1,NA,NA,TGCGCCAGCAGCCCGCATTTCGGGACGGTGAACACCGGGGAGCTGTTTTTT,CASSPHFGTVNTGELFF
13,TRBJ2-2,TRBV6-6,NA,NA,TGTGCCGGGCAGGGACGGAACACCGGGGAGCTGTTTTTT,CAGQGRNTGELFF
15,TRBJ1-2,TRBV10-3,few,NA,TGTGCCACTATAGCGGGGACCAAAGATAACTATGGCTACACCTTC,CATIAGTKDNYGYTF
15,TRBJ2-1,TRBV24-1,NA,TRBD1,TGTGCCACCAGTGATTTGGGGACAGGGGGAAATGAGCAGTTCTTC,CATSDLGTGGNEQFF
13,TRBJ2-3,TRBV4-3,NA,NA,TGCGCCAGCAGCCAAGGGGTGGGAGATACGAAGTATTTT,CASSQGVGDTKYF
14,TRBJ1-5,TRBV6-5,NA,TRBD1,TGTGCCAGCAGTAAACTACAGGGGAATCAGCCCCAGCATTTT,CASSKLQGNQPQHF
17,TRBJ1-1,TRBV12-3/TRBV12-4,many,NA,TGTGCCAGCAGTTTATCAAGGACAATCGGGATGAACACTGAAGCTTTCTTT,CASSLSRTIGMNTEAFF
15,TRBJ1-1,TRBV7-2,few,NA,TGTGCCAGCAGCTTAGTAGGGTGGAGGAACACTGAAGCTTTCTTT,CASSLVGWRNTEAFF
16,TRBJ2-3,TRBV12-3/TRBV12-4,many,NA,TGTGCCAGCAGTTTATGGGGCGGGGTAGTAGCGGATACGCAGTATTTT,CASSLWGGVVADTQYF
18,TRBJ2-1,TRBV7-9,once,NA,TGTGCCAGCAGCTTGGGCGACTGGGCCCTAAGTGGGTCCAATGAGCAGTTCTTC,CASSLGDWALSGSNEQFF
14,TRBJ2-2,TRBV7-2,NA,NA,TGTGCCAGCAGCCAACGAAGGGGGACCGGGGAGCTGTTTTTT,CASSQRRGTGELFF
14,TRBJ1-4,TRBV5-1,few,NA,TGCGCCAGCAGCTTGGTGGAGGGCGGCGAAGTCGGGGTTTTT,CASSLVEGGEVGVF
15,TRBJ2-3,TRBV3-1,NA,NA,TGTGCCAGCAGCCAAGTGGCGGGGGCACCCGATACGCAGTATTTT,CASSQVAGAPDTQYF
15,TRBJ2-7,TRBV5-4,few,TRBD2,TGTGCCAGCAGCCAGACTAGCGGGGGTGGGGACGAGCAGTACTTC,CASSQTSGGGDEQYF
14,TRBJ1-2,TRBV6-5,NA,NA,TGTGCCAGCAGTTACTCGATGGTGGCCTATGGCTACACCTTC,CASSYSMVAYGYTF
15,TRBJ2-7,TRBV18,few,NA,TGTGCCAGCTCACCGACGACTGGGAGCTCCTACGAGCAGTACTTC,CASSPTTGSSYEQYF
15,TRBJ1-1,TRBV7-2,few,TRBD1,TGTGCCAGCAGCTGGGACAGGAGTTATGGCACTGAAGCTTTCTTT,CASSWDRSYGTEAFF
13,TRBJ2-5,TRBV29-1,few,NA,TGCAGCGTCGGGGGAGGCGGGATGGAGACCCAGTACTTC,CSVGGGGMETQYF
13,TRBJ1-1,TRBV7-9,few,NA,TGTGCCAGCAGCTGGGAGTTTGGCACTGAAGCTTTCTTT,CASSWEFGTEAFF
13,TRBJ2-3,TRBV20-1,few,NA,TGCAGTGCTTCGGACGATAAACTCGATACGCAGTATTTT,CSASDDKLDTQYF
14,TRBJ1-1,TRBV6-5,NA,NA,TGTGCCAGCAGTTACCCGGGGGAGAACACTGAAGCTTTCTTT,CASSYPGENTEAFF
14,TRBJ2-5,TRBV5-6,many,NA,TGTGCCAGCAAAATCTCGGCAGGGCGAGAGACCCAGTACTTC,CASKISAGRETQYF
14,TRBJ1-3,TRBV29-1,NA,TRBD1,TGCAGCGTAATGAAACAGGGGACCGGAAACACCATATATTTT,CSVMKQGTGNTIYF
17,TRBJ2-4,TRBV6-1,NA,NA,TGTGCCAGCAGTGAACTCAGCTGGGTCCTAGCCAAAAACATTCAGTACTTC,CASSELSWVLAKNIQYF
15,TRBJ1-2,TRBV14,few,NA,TGTGCCAGCAGCCAAGCGGGCCAGAGAGGCTATGGCTACACCTTC,CASSQAGQRGYGYTF
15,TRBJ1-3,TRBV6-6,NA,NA,TGTGCCAGCAGTTCAGTGCTTGCGGGAGGAAACACCATATATTTT,CASSSVLAGGNTIYF
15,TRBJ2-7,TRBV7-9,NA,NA,TGTGCCAGCACCGCTGCGGAGGGGGATATTGACGAGCAGTACTTC,CASTAAEGDIDEQYF
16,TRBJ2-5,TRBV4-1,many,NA,TGCGCCAGCAGCAATAGGGGCCGTCTGGACCAAGAGACCCAGTACTTC,CASSNRGRLDQETQYF
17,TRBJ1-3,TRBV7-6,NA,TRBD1,TGTGCCAGCAGCCGGGGGACAGGGCATCTTACAGGAAACACCATATATTTT,CASSRGTGHLTGNTIYF
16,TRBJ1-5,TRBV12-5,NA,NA,TGTGCTAGTGGTTTTCATACAGACCTCGTCAATCAGCCCCAGCATTTT,CASGFHTDLVNQPQHF
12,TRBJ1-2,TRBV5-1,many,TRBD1,TGCGCCAGCAGCTTGGACAGGGGTGGCTACACCTTC,CASSLDRGGYTF
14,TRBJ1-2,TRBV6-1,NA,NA,TGTGCCAGCAGTGAAATGGGAGAAAACTATGGCTACACCTTC,CASSEMGENYGYTF
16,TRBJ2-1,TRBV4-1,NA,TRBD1,TGCGCCAGCAGCCAGGAACCGGGACAGGGAGGAGGTGAGCAGTTCTTC,CASSQEPGQGGGEQFF
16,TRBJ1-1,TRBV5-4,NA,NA,TGTGCCAGCAGCCCTGTTCCGGCGGGGGCCAACACTGAAGCTTTCTTT,CASSPVPAGANTEAFF
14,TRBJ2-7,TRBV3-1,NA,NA,TGTGCCAGCAGCCGATGGGACTTCTCCTACGAGCAGTACTTC,CASSRWDFSYEQYF
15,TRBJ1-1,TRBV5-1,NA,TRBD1,TGCGCCAGCAGCTGGACAACGACAGGGGCGCTAGAAGCTTTCTTT,CASSWTTTGALEAFF
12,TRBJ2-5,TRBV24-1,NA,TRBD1,TGTGCCACCGGTCAGGGGGCGAAGACCCAGTACTTC,CATGQGAKTQYF